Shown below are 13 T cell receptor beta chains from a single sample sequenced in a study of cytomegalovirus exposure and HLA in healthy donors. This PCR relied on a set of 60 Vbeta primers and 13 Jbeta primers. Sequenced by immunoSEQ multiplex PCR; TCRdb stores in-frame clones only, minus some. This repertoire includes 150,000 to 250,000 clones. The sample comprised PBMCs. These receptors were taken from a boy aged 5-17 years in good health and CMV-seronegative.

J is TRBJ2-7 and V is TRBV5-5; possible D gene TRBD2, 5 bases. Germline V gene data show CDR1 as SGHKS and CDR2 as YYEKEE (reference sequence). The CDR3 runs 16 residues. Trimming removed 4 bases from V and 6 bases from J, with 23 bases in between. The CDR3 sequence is CASSTNPQRRWGEQYF. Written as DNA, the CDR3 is TGTGCCAGCAGCACTAATCCCCAGCGGCGGTGGGGCGAGCAGTACTTC.

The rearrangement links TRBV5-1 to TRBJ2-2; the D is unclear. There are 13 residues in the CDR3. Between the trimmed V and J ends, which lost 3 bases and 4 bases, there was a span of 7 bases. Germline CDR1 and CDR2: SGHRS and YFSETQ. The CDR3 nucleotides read TGCGCCAGCAGCTCCGTAATCACCGGGGAGCTGTTTTTT. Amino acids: CASSSVITGELFF.

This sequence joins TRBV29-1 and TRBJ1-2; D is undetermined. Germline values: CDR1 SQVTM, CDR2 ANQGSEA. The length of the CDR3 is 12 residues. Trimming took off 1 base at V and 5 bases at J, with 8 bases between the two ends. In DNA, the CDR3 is TGCAGCGTTGAAGGGACTGATTATGGCTACACCTTC. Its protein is CSVEGTDYGYTF.

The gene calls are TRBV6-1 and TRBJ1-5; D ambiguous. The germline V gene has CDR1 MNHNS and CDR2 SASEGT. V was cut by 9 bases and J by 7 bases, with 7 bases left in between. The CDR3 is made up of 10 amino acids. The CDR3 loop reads CASGPQPQHF. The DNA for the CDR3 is TGTGCCAGTGGGCCACAGCCCCAGCATTTT.

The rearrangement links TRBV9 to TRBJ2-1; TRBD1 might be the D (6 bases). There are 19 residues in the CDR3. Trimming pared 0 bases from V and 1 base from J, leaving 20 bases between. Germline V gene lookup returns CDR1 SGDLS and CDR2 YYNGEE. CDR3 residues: CASSVVRDMMRLSYNEQFF. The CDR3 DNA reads TGTGCCAGCAGCGTAGTTAGGGACATGATGCGATTATCCTACAATGAGCAGTTCTTC.

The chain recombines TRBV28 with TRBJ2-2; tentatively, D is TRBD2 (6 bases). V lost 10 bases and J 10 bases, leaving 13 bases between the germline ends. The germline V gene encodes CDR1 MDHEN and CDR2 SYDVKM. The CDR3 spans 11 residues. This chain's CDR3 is CATGTPSELFF. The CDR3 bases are TGTGCCACCGGGACTCCGTCGGAGCTGTTTTTT. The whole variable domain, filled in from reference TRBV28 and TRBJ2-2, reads DVKVTQSSRYLVKRTGEKVFLECVQDMDHENMFWYRQDPGLGLRLIYFSYDVKMKEKGDIPEGYSVSREKKERFSLILESASTNQTSMYLCATGTPSELFFGEGSRLTVL.

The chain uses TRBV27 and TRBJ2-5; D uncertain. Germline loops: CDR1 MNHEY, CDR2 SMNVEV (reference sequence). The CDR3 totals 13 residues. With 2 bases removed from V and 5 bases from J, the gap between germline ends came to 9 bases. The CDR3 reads CASSLSVQETQYF. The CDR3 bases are TGTGCCAGCAGTTTAAGTGTACAGGAGACCCAGTACTTC.

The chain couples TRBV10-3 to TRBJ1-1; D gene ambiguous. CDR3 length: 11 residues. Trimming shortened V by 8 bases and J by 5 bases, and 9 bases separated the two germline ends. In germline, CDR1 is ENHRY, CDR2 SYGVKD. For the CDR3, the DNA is TGTGCCATCGCCTATAATACTGAAGCTTTCTTT. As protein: CAIAYNTEAFF.

CDR3 sequence reads: CASRTGLAGYYEQYF. For the CDR3, the DNA is TGCGCCAGCAGAACCGGACTAGCGGGTTATTACGAGCAGTACTTC. This chain joins TRBV10-2 and TRBJ2-7, with 11 bases lining up with TRBD2. The CDR3 consists of 15 residues. Trimming at V came to 6 bases and at J to 4 bases, leaving 8 bases not matched to a gene. CDR1 is WSHSY, CDR2 SAAADI, per germline.

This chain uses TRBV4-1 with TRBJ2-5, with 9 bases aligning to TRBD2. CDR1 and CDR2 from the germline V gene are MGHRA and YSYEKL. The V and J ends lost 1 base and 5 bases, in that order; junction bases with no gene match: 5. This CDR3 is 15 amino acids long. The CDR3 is CASSQVSGGRETQYF. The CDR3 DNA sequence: TGCGCCAGCAGCCAAGTGAGCGGGGGGAGGGAGACCCAGTACTTC.

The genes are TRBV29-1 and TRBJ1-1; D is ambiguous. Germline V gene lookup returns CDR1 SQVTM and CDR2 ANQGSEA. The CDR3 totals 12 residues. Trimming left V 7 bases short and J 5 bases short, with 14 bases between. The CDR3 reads CSGNSHVTEAFF. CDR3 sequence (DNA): TGCAGCGGAAACTCGCATGTTACTGAAGCTTTCTTT.

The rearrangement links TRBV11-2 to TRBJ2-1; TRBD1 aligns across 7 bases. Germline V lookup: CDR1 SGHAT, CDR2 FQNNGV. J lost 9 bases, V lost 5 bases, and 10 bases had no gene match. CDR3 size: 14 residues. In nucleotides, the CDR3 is TGTGCCAGCAGCCACGCAGGGGGAAAAGGTGAGCAGTTCTTC. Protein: CASSHAGGKGEQFF.

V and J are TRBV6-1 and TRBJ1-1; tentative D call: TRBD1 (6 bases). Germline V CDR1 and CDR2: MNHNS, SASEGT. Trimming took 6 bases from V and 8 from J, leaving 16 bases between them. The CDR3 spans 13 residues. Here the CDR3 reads CASSAGQITEAFF. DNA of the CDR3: TGTGCCAGCAGCGCCGGACAGATTACCGAAGCTTTCTTT.